This TCR beta chain derives from a study of blood T cell repertoires in COVID-19 (dated by TCRdb to about 2020). A note on the overall study: Samples covering the acute and convalescent phases of COVID-19 were provided by collaborators in the United States, Italy and Spain. The prospective study material was composed of cDNA or gDNA derived from T cells, B-cell-depleted T cells, or PBMCs. The dataset comprised deeply sampled blood TCRbeta repertoires from subjects exposed to, actively infected with, or recovered from COVID-19. The repertoires were released in a freely available public database meant as a resource for research on the immune response to SARS-CoV-2. Samples came from the ongoing ImmuneRACE study (first 160 participants) plus 1,254 subjects from 6 global collaborators. A de-identified subject ID, COVID-19 status, age in years and sex were almost always included in the sample metadata. Where available, HLA class I and class II types were taken from metadata supplied by the sample provider and were not determined by assay-based typing. General conclusions and limits of the study: The quantity of clinical and demographic metadata differed by source and by participant and was supplied without curation.

Whole blood was collected in K2EDTA tubes by collaborating institutions according to the institutions' own protocols. For TCRbeta analysis, collaborators shipped samples in one of three forms: frozen whole blood, isolated PBMCs, or DNA extracted from either of those sample types. The immunoSEQ Assay, a bias-controlled multiplex PCR, was used to amplify TCRbeta CDR3 regions from genomic DNA. Per the authors' processing: Within the assay, amplification of reference gene primers was used to estimate how many nucleated cells each sample contained. Sequence reads were collapsed and filtered to measure the absolute abundance of every unique TCRbeta CDR3 rearrangement. For each sample, productive Simpson clonality was calculated as the square root of Simpson's diversity index across productive rearrangements. Not all clones reach the TCRdb copy of this immuneACCESS table, which keeps in-frame sequences only. Checked studies attribute under half of the gap to unresolved V genes and leave the rest unexplained. V and J calls and clone size are copied from that table; D and trimming were computed from the DNA. This sample holds 95,000 to 110,000 clones; roughly 89% were observed only once. The ten largest clones represent roughly a sixth of the sample.

Trimming costs V 4 bases and J 4 bases, and their ends lie 14 bases apart. The germline V gene encodes CDR1 LGHDT and CDR2 YNNKEL (reference sequence). Including cysteine and phenylalanine, the CDR3 has 15 amino acids. The CDR3 DNA has 45 bases and is translated from base 1. Worth noting for this clone: The antigen it binds to is not known. No quality values exist for individual bases; no much larger clone is one base distant.

The sequenced material came from peripheral blood. This TCR came from an elderly woman in a cohort sampled during active COVID-19. The rearranged chain carries TRBV3-1 (or the pseudogene TRBV3-2) and TRBJ2-1, and possibly TRBD2, on 6 matching bases. Here is the DNA: TGTGCCAGCAGCCGTTGGGGGGTTGAATACAATGAGCAGTTCTTC. It translates to CASSRWGVEYNEQFF.